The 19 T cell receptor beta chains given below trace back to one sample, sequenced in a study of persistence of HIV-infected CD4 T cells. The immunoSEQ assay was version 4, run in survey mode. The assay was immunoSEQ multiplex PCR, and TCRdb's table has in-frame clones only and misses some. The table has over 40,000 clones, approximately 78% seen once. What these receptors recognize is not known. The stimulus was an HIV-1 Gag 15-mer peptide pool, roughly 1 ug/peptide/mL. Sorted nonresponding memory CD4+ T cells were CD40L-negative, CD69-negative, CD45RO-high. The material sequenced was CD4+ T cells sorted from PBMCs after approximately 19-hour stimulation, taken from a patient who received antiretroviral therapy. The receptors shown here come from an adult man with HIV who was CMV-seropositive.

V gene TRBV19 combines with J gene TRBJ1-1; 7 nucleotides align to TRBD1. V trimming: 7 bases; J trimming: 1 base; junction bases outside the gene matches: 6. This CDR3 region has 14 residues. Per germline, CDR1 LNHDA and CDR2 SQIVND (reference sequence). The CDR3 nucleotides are TGTGCCAGTATCAGGACAGGAAAGAACACTGAAGCTTTCTTT. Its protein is CASIRTGKNTEAFF.

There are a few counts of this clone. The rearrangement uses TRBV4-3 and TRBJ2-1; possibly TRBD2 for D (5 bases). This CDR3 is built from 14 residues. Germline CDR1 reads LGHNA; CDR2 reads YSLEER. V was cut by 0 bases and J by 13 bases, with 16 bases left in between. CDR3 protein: CASSQDQAGKLQFF. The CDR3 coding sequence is TGCGCCAGCAGCCAAGATCAGGCGGGCAAATTACAGTTCTTC.

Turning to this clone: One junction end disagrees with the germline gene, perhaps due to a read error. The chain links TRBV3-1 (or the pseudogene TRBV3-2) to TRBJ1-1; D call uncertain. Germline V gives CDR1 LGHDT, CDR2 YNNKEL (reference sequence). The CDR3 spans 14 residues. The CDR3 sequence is CASSQDPDTGSILF. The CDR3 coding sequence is TGTGCCAGCAGCCAAGATCCCGACACCGGAAGTATACTCTTT.

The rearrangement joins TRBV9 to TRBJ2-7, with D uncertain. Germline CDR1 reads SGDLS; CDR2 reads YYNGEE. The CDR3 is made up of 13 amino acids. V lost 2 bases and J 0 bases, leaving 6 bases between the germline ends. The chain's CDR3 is CASSVGFSYEQYF. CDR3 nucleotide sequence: TGTGCCAGCAGCGTCGGCTTCTCCTACGAGCAGTACTTC.

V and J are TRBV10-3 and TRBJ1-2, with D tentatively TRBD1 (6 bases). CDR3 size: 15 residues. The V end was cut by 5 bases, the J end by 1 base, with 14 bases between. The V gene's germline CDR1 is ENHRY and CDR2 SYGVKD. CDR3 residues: CAISQGHNDNYGYTF. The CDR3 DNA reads TGTGCCATCAGTCAGGGGCATAACGATAACTATGGCTACACCTTC.

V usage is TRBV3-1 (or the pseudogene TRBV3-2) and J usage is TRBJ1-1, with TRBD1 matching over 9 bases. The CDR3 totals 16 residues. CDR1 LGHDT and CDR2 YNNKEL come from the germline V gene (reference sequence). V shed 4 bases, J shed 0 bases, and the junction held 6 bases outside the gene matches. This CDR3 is CASSLRDRAMNTEAFF. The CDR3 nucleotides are TGTGCCAGCAGCCTCCGGGACAGGGCAATGAACACTGAAGCTTTCTTT.

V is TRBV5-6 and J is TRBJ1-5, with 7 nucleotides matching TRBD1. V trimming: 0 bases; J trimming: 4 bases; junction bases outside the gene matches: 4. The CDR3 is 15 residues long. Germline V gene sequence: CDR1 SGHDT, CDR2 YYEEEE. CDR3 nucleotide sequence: TGTGCCAGCAGCTTGGGCGGGACAGCTAATCAGCCCCAGCATTTT. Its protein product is CASSLGGTANQPQHF.

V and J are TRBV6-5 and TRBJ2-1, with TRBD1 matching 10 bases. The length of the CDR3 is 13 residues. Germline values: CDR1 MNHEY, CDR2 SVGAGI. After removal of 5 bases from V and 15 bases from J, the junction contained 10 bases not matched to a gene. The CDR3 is CASSPGQGNVLFF. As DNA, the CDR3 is TGTGCCAGCAGTCCGGGACAGGGGAACGTCCTGTTCTTC.

CDR3 in DNA: TGTGCCAGCAGCCGCTCTGGAAACACCATATATTTT. This codes for CASSRSGNTIYF. V usage is TRBV7-8 and J usage is TRBJ1-3; D is unresolved. Germline V lookup: CDR1 SGHVS, CDR2 FQNEAQ. The CDR3 is 12 residues long. Trimming took off 5 bases at V and 0 bases at J, with 2 bases between the two ends.

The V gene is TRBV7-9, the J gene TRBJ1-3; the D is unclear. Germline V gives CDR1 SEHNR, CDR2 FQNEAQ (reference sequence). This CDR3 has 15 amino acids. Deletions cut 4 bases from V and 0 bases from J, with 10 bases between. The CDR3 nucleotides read TGTGCCAGCAGCTACCCGGGAATCTCTGGAAACACCATATATTTT. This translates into CASSYPGISGNTIYF.

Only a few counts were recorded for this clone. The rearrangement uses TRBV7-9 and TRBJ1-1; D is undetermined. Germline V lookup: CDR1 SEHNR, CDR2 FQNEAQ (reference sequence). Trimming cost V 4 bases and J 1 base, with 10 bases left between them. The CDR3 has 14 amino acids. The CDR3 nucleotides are TGTGCCAGCAGCTACAGTATTGGGAACACTGAAGCTTTCTTT. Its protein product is CASSYSIGNTEAFF.

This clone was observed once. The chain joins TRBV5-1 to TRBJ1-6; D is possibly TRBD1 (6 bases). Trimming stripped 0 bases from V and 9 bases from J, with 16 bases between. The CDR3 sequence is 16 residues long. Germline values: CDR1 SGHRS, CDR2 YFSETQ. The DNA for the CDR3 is TGCGCCAGCAGCTTGGGATCCGGACAGCGGAGTTCACCCCTCCACTTT. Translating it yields CASSLGSGQRSSPLHF.

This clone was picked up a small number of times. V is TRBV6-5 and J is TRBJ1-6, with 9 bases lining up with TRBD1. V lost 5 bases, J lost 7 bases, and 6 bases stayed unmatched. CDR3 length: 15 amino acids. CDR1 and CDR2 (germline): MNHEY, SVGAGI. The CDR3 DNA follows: TGTGCCAGCAGTACCCCCGGGACAGGGAATTCACCCCTCCACTTT. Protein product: CASSTPGTGNSPLHF.

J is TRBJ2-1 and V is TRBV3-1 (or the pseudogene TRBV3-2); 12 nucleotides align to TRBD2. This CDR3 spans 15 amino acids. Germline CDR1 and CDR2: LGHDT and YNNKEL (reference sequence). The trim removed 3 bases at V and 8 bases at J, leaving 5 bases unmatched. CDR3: CASSHLAGGGDEQFF. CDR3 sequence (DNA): TGTGCCAGCAGCCATCTAGCGGGAGGGGGCGATGAGCAGTTCTTC.

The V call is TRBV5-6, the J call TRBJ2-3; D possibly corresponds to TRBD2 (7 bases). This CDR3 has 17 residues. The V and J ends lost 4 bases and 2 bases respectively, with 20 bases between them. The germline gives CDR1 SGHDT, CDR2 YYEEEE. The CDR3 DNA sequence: TGTGCCAGCAGCATACAGGGAGGGAGTATTTCCACAGATACGCAGTATTTT. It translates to CASSIQGGSISTDTQYF.

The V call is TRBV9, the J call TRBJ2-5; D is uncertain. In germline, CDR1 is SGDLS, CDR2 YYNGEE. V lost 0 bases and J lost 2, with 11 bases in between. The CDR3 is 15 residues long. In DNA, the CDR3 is TGTGCCAGCAGCGTAGAGGGTGTGGGACAAGAGACCCAGTACTTC. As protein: CASSVEGVGQETQYF.

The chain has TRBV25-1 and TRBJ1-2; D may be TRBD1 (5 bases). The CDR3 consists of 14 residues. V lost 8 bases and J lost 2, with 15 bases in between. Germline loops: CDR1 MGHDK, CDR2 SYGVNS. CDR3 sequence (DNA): TGTGCCAGCGCGGGGGGGAACGGAAACTATGGCTACACCTTC. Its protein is CASAGGNGNYGYTF.

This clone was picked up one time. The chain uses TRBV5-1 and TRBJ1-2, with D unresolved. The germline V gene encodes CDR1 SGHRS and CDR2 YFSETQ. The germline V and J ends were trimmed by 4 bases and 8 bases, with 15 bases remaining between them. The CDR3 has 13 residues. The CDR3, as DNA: TGCGCCAGCAGCCCCGGGCACGGGAGAGGCTACACCTTC. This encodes CASSPGHGRGYTF.

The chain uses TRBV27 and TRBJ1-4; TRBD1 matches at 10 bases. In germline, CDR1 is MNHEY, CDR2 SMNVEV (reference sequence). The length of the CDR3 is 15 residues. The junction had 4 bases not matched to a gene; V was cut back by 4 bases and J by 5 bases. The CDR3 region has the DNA TGTGCCAGCAGTTCCTGGACAGGGGGGAATGAAAAACTGTTTTTT. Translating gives CASSSWTGGNEKLFF.